This T cell receptor beta chain was sequenced in a study of blood T cell repertoires in COVID-19. The V segment lost 5 bases and the J segment 1 base; nucleotides outside the gene matches: 7. CDR3 length equals 16 residues. Germline CDR1 and CDR2: SGHNT and YYREEE (reference sequence). Using immunoSEQ multiplex PCR, the repertoire was profiled, and TCRdb retains in-frame clones only, with some absent. This sample has tens of thousands of clones, with roughly four fifths found just once. This chain uses TRBV5-4 with TRBJ2-4, with 9 bases identical to TRBD1. Input material: peripheral blood. The TCR was taken from a woman between 65 and 79 years old with COVID-19, enrolled during active disease. As DNA, the CDR3 is TGTGCCAGCAGTACACAGGGGGCTCGGGCCAAAAACATTCAGTACTTC. Translated: CASSTQGARAKNIQYF.